Following are 23 T cell receptor beta chains from one sample sequenced in a study of blood T cell repertoires in COVID-19 (dated by TCRdb to 2020 to 2021). Libraries were constructed by the immunoSEQ multiplex PCR assay. What TCRdb holds here is the immuneACCESS table cut down to in-frame rearrangements. Part of the clones is not present; checked against another copy, under half of the missing clones reflect an unresolved V gene, and the others are unexplained. The sample has approximately 200,000 clones on record, approximately 80% of them singletons. The ten largest clones add up to around 7.2% of the sample. The sequenced sample was peripheral blood. The source is a woman aged 45-65 years with acute or convalescent COVID-19.

This rearrangement joins TRBV19 to TRBJ2-7; a possible D gene is TRBD1 (5 bases). The V end lost 7 bases, the J end lost 5 bases, and 18 bases lay between the germline ends. Germline V CDR1 and CDR2: LNHDA, SQIVND (reference sequence). The CDR3 length is 14 residues. Here the CDR3 reads CASILQGEEHEQYF. DNA of the CDR3: TGTGCCAGTATTCTGCAGGGCGAGGAACACGAGCAGTACTTC.

The chain uses TRBV18 and TRBJ2-7; the match to TRBD1 covers 10 bases. The CDR3 covers 15 residues. With V trimmed by 4 bases and J by 4 bases, 7 bases remained unmatched. Germline V lookup: CDR1 KGHSH, CDR2 LQKENI. CDR3 loop: CASSLTTGGEYEQYF. The CDR3 nucleotides are TGTGCCAGCTCACTTACGACAGGGGGCGAATACGAGCAGTACTTC.

The chain couples TRBV2 to TRBJ1-2; TRBD1 is a possible D gene (5 bases). V gave up 6 bases and J gave up 2 bases, with 19 bases separating them. The CDR3 consists of 16 residues. Germline loops: CDR1 SNHLY, CDR2 FYNNEI. CDR3 loop: CASRDTSGRANYGYTF. The DNA for the CDR3 is TGTGCCAGCAGGGACACTTCGGGCAGGGCGAACTATGGCTACACCTTC.

Turning to this clone: This specimen includes other DNA sequences encoding the same CDR3. The J gene is TRBJ1-5, the V gene TRBV7-9; D remains unclear. The CDR3 extends over 14 amino acids. The V and J ends lost 1 base and 2 bases respectively, with 6 bases between them. The germline gives CDR1 SEHNR, CDR2 FQNEAQ (reference sequence). Written as DNA, the CDR3 is TGTGCCAGCAGCTTAGACAGTGGCAATCAGCCCCAGCATTTT. This translates into CASSLDSGNQPQHF.

The rearrangement uses TRBV5-1 and TRBJ1-4, with a possible D match to TRBD1 (5 bases). The CDR3 spans 18 residues. Germline V gene lookup returns CDR1 SGHRS and CDR2 YFSETQ. V was cut by 0 bases and J by 0 bases, with 15 bases left in between. The DNA for the CDR3 is TGCGCCAGCAGCTTGGGTCGCGGGACTTTAGCAACTAATGAAAAACTGTTTTTT. The encoded protein is CASSLGRGTLATNEKLFF.

This clone has a single count. This chain connects TRBV7-9 to TRBJ2-5; TRBD1 might be the D (5 bases). V was cut by 5 bases and J by 1 base, with 11 bases left in between. The CDR3 is 14 residues long. Germline lookup yields CDR1 SEHNR and CDR2 FQNEAQ (reference sequence). CDR3 sequence (DNA): TGTGCCAGCAGCCCACAGGTCTTCCAAGAGACCCAGTACTTC. It translates to CASSPQVFQETQYF.

V usage is TRBV6-4 and J usage is TRBJ2-3, with D possibly matching TRBD1 (5 bases). Germline V gives CDR1 MRHNA, CDR2 SNTAGT. The V and J ends lost 3 bases and 1 base respectively, with 11 bases between them. This CDR3 has 15 amino acids. The CDR3 nucleotides are TGTGCCAGCAGTGAAACCCAGGGTGGCACAGATACGCAGTATTTT. Translated: CASSETQGGTDTQYF.

In this sample, this clone turned up once. The rearrangement joins TRBV5-1 to TRBJ2-7, with D perhaps matching TRBD2 (5 bases). CDR3 size: 15 residues. Germline-derived CDR1 and CDR2 are SGHRS and YFSETQ. Trimming took off 4 bases at V and 4 bases at J, with 18 bases between the two ends. The CDR3 DNA reads TGCGCCAGCAGCCTAGATACTAGGGTCTCGTACGAGCAGTACTTC. This encodes CASSLDTRVSYEQYF.

V usage is TRBV4-1 and J usage is TRBJ1-1, with D possibly being TRBD1 (6 bases). The germline gives CDR1 MGHRA, CDR2 YSYEKL. Trimming took off 1 base at V and 3 bases at J, with 15 bases between the two ends. The CDR3 has 16 amino acids. This chain's CDR3 is CASSQGQAWTYTEAFF. The CDR3 DNA is TGCGCCAGCAGCCAAGGACAGGCGTGGACCTACACTGAAGCTTTCTTT.

To note about this clone: Sequence at one end of the junction differs from germline and may be a read error. This chain uses TRBV5-1 with TRBJ1-1; the D is unclear. Germline assignment: CDR1 SGHRS and CDR2 YFSETQ. CDR3 size: 14 residues. This CDR3 is CASSFDTPNAEAFF. In DNA form, the CDR3 reads TGCGCCAGCAGCTTCGACACCCCGAACGCTGAAGCTTTCTTT.

The V and J genes are TRBV11-2 and TRBJ2-2; TRBD2 matches at 7 bases. CDR1 is SGHAT and CDR2 is FQNNGV in the germline V gene. The CDR3 consists of 16 residues. Trimming removed 0 bases from V and 4 bases from J; junction bases left unmatched: 5. CDR3 sequence (DNA): TGTGCCAGCAGCTTAGAACCGGGGGAGGGCACCGGGGAGCTGTTTTTT. The encoded protein is CASSLEPGEGTGELFF.

This rearrangement joins TRBV7-8 to TRBJ2-2; D is perhaps TRBD2 (5 bases). The ends were cut back, 0 bases at V and 5 bases at J, with 13 bases in the middle. Germline V gene lookup returns CDR1 SGHVS and CDR2 FQNEAQ. The CDR3 has 16 residues. As DNA, the CDR3 is TGTGCCAGCAGCTTAGCTAGCTCGAGGGTGACCGGGGAGCTGTTTTTT. It specifies CASSLASSRVTGELFF.

The CDR3 here is CASSSRVAGELFF. The CDR3 DNA sequence: TGTGCCAGCAGTTCCAGGGTAGCCGGGGAGCTGTTTTTT. The chain couples TRBV6-5 to TRBJ2-2, with a weak D call TRBD1 (5 bases). The CDR3 is 13 amino acids. Trimming pared 4 bases from V and 6 bases from J, leaving 9 bases between. Germline CDR1 is MNHEY and CDR2 is SVGAGI.

This clone was observed a single time. The genes are TRBV7-2 and TRBJ2-2; D possibly corresponds to TRBD2 (5 bases). Germline assignment: CDR1 SGHTA and CDR2 FQGNSA. Trimming took off 7 bases at V and 7 bases at J, with 13 bases between the two ends. The CDR3 length is 13 residues. As DNA, the CDR3 is TGTGCCAGCACCCCAACGGGGAGCGGGGAGCTGTTTTTT. Encoded protein: CASTPTGSGELFF. The entire variable domain, with the rest obtained from reference TRBV7-2 and TRBJ2-2, is as follows: GAGVSQSPSNKVTEKGKDVELRCDPISGHTALYWYRQSLGQGLEFLIYFQGNSAPDKSGLPSDRFSAERTGGSVSTLTIQRTQQEDSAVYLCASTPTGSGELFFGEGSRLTVL.

The DNA of the CDR3 is TGTGCCAGCACCCCGGGACAGGGGAGGGGCACAGATACGCAGTATTTT. It encodes CASTPGQGRGTDTQYF. The chain is built from TRBV2 and TRBJ2-3; the match to TRBD1 covers 10 bases. This CDR3 spans 16 amino acids. Germline V gene lookup returns CDR1 SNHLY and CDR2 FYNNEI. V gave up 7 bases and J gave up 1 base; unmatched junction bases: 8.

The chain employs TRBV7-8 and TRBJ1-5; no firm D call. Trimming left V 3 bases short and J 7 bases short, with 16 bases between. This CDR3 contains 15 residues. The germline gives CDR1 SGHVS, CDR2 FQNEAQ. This CDR3 is CASSFSTDTGQPQHF. The CDR3 nucleotides read TGTGCCAGCAGCTTCTCGACTGATACTGGACAGCCCCAGCATTTT.

The chain carries TRBV27 and TRBJ1-2, with D possibly matching TRBD1 (5 bases). Germline V gene data show CDR1 as MNHEY and CDR2 as SMNVEV (reference sequence). The CDR3 covers 14 residues. The V and J ends lost 10 bases and 0 bases respectively, with 15 bases between them. The CDR3 DNA is TGTGCCACTCTCTCGATGGGGCCTAACTATGGCTACACCTTC. Its translation: CATLSMGPNYGYTF.

CDR3 bases: TGTGCCATCAGTTTTCAGGGCTACGAGCAGTACTTC. This gives the protein CAISFQGYEQYF. The genes are TRBV10-3 and TRBJ2-7; D possibly corresponds to TRBD1 (5 bases). This CDR3 region has 12 residues. The ends were cut back, 5 bases at V and 3 bases at J, with 8 bases in the middle. The germline gives CDR1 ENHRY, CDR2 SYGVKD.

This clone was found a few times. The chain carries TRBV5-5 and TRBJ1-5; D is ambiguous. The germline V gene encodes CDR1 SGHKS and CDR2 YYEKEE (reference sequence). The CDR3 length is 15 residues. The germline V and J ends were trimmed by 4 bases and 5 bases, with 16 bases remaining between them. The DNA for the CDR3 is TGTGCCAGCAGCCCGGCGGGAGGCCGACATCAGCCCCAGCATTTT. This sequence encodes CASSPAGGRHQPQHF.

The V gene is TRBV18, the J gene TRBJ1-1; the match to TRBD1 covers 12 bases. Trimming removed 3 bases from V and 1 base from J; junction bases left unmatched: 9. CDR3 length: 18 amino acids. The germline V gene encodes CDR1 KGHSH and CDR2 LQKENI. CDR3 residues: CASSPRGTGGVTNTEAFF. DNA of the CDR3: TGTGCCAGCTCACCGCGAGGGACAGGGGGCGTTACGAACACTGAAGCTTTCTTT.

This chain connects TRBV28 to TRBJ1-4; D is undetermined. The CDR3 totals 14 residues. Germline V gene lookup returns CDR1 MDHEN and CDR2 SYDVKM. Trimming removed 4 bases at V and 5 bases at J, with 11 bases between. CDR3 in amino acids: CASSSPGPNEKLFF. The CDR3 bases are TGTGCCAGCAGTTCTCCGGGTCCGAATGAAAAACTGTTTTTT. Supplemented by reference TRBV28 and TRBJ1-4, the full variable domain reads DVKVTQSSRYLVKRTGEKVFLECVQDMDHENMFWYRQDPGLGLRLIYFSYDVKMKEKGDIPEGYSVSREKKERFSLILESASTNQTSMYLCASSSPGPNEKLFFGSGTQLSVL.

The CDR3 nucleotides are TGTGCCAGCAGTCACAGGGAGGGCGAGCAGTACTTC. It yields the protein CASSHREGEQYF. The chain carries TRBV12-3 or TRBV12-4 and TRBJ2-7, with D perhaps matching TRBD2 (7 bases). The CDR3 is 12 amino acids. V lost 5 bases, J lost 6 bases, and 11 bases lay in between.

The V gene is TRBV7-9, the J gene TRBJ2-1, with unresolved D. CDR1 and CDR2 (germline): SEHNR, FQNEAQ (reference sequence). Trimming removed 2 bases from V and 10 bases from J, with 12 bases in between. This CDR3 spans 13 amino acids. CDR3 residues: CASSLQPTGEQFF. The DNA of the CDR3 is TGTGCCAGCAGCTTACAGCCGACTGGGGAGCAGTTCTTC.